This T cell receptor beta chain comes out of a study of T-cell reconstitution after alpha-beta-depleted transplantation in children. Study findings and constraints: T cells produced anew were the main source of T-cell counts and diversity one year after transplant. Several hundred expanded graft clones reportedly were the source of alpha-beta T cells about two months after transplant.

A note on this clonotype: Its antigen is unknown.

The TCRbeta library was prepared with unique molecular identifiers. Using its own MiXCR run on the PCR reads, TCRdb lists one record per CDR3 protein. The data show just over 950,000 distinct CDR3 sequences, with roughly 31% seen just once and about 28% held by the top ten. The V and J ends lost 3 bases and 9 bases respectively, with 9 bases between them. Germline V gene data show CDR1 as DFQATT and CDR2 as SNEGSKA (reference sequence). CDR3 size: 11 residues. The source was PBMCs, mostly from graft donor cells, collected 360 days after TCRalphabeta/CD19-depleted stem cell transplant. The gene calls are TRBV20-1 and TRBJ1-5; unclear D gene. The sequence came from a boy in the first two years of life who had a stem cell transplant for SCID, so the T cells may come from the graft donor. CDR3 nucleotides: TGCAGTGCTAGGGGGTCGGGGCCCCAGCATTTT. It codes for CSARGSGPQHF.